The rows below give T cell receptor beta chains drawn from one sample of a study of blood T cell repertoires in COVID-19. Method: immunoSEQ multiplex PCR; TCRdb's copy keeps in-frame clones and lacks some. The profile covers approximately 27,000 clones, with approximately 93% appearing a single time and approximately 4% taken by the ten largest. The sequencing input was peripheral blood. The receptors were gathered from a human donor with active COVID-19. The donor label of this sample is uncertain. CDR3s include the opening cysteine and the closing phenylalanine or tryptophan. D genes are given only for firm matches. The listing skips clone size in some rows; elsewhere it reads once, few, many or a size class.

>TRBV19|TRBD1|-|TRBJ2-2
CASSPPRTGASTGELFF
TGTGCCAGTAGTCCTCCTCGGACAGGGGCGAGCACCGGGGAGCTGTTTTTT
>TRBV11-2|-|-|TRBJ1-3
CASSARGFRPGNTIYF
TGTGCCAGCAGCGCCCGTGGGTTCAGGCCTGGAAACACCATATATTTT
>TRBV21-1|-|-|TRBJ2-1
CASTTGGFIYNEQFF
TGTGCCAGCACCACGGGGGGGTTCATCTACAATGAGCAGTTCTTC
>TRBV5-1|-|-|TRBJ1-4
CASSGTIPSTKLFF
TGCGCCAGCAGCGGGACTATACCTTCGACAAAACTGTTTTTT
>TRBV5-6|TRBD1|-|TRBJ1-4
CASSHGTGLSRLFF
TGTGCCAGCAGCCACGGGACAGGGCTGTCGAGACTGTTTTTT
>TRBV11-2|TRBD1|-|TRBJ2-3
CASSSGTGMDTQYF
TGTGCCAGCAGCTCTGGGACAGGCATGGATACGCAGTATTTT
>TRBV19|-|-|TRBJ2-7
CASSSVPRGEQYF
TGTGCCAGTAGTTCAGTTCCCAGGGGCGAGCAGTACTTC
>TRBV9|TRBD1|-|TRBJ2-5
CASSVAGGETQYF
TGTGCCAGCAGCGTAGCAGGGGGAGAGACCCAGTACTTC
>TRBV19|-|-|TRBJ1-1
CASRGRPSMNTEAFF
TGTGCCAGTCGTGGCCGTCCTTCCATGAACACTGAAGCTTTCTTT
>TRBV21-1|-|-|TRBJ2-5
CASSKGPGQTETQYF
TGTGCCAGCAGCAAAGGGCCGGGACAGACCGAGACCCAGTACTTC
>TRBV5-1|TRBD1|-|TRBJ2-7
CASSLVGTGVFYEQYF
TGCGCCAGCAGCTTGGTGGGGACAGGTGTTTTCTACGAGCAGTACTTC
>TRBV3-1/TRBV3-2|-|-|TRBJ2-1
CASSQDNSYNEQFF
TGTGCCAGCAGCCAAGACAACTCCTACAATGAGCAGTTCTTC
>TRBV30|TRBD2|-|TRBJ2-1
CAWSVLGLAGVSLNEQFF
TGTGCCTGGAGTGTACTGGGACTAGCGGGAGTGTCCTTAAATGAGCAGTTCTTC
>TRBV27|-|-|TRBJ2-5
CASPSGGDQETQYF
TGTGCCAGCCCCTCAGGAGGGGATCAAGAGACCCAGTACTTC
>TRBV24-1|TRBD2|-|TRBJ2-3
CATSDFKLAGSSDTQYF
TGTGCCACCAGTGATTTCAAACTAGCGGGATCCTCAGATACGCAGTATTTT
>TRBV27|-|-|TRBJ2-7
CASSLSRVSGEQYF
TGTGCCAGCAGTTTATCCAGGGTCTCGGGCGAGCAGTACTTC
>TRBV6-5|-|-|TRBJ1-2
CASSYSPQGTYGYTF
TGTGCCAGCAGTTACTCACCGCAGGGGACCTATGGCTACACCTTC
>TRBV5-1|TRBD2|-|TRBJ2-1
CASSRRTSGGYNEQFF
TGCGCCAGCAGCCGAAGGACTAGCGGGGGATACAATGAGCAGTTCTTC
>TRBV5-4|-|-|TRBJ2-2
CASSPVVQGNTGELFF
TGTGCCAGCAGCCCTGTCGTACAGGGAAACACCGGGGAGCTGTTTTTT
>TRBV5-4|-|-|TRBJ1-2
CASSLESGLWLDGYTF
TGTGCCAGCAGCTTGGAGTCAGGTCTCTGGTTGGATGGCTACACCTTC
>TRBV10-3|TRBD1|-|TRBJ2-7
CAISEIRTGSPYEQYF
TGTGCCATCAGTGAGATAAGGACAGGGTCTCCCTACGAGCAGTACTTC
>TRBV7-8|-|-|TRBJ1-1
CASAYQRHNTEAFF
TGTGCCAGCGCCTACCAAAGACATAACACTGAAGCTTTCTTT
>TRBV4-2|-|-|TRBJ2-7
CASSTGYEQYF
TGTGCCAGCAGTACCGGCTACGAGCAGTACTTC
>TRBV7-8|-|once|TRBJ2-1
CASSLTEGGYNEQFF
TGTGCCAGCAGCTTAACGGAGGGCGGGTACAATGAGCAGTTCTTC
>TRBV10-1|-|-|TRBJ1-5
CASSDLTQPQHF
TGCGCCAGCAGTGACCTAACCCAGCCCCAGCATTTT
>TRBV20-1|TRBD2|-|TRBJ2-7
CSASTGTTPYEQYF
TGCAGTGCTAGTACCGGGACTACTCCCTACGAGCAGTACTTC
>TRBV2|TRBD1|-|TRBJ2-3
CASSAWTGDTQYF
TGTGCCAGCAGTGCCTGGACAGGGGATACGCAGTATTTT
>TRBV5-4|-|-|TRBJ1-2
CASSLIGGNNYGYTF
TGTGCCAGCAGCTTGATTGGGGGGAATAACTATGGCTACACCTTC
>TRBV5-1|-|-|TRBJ1-2
CASSSGPTINYGYTF
TGCGCCAGCAGCTCTGGGCCGACCATCAACTATGGCTACACCTTC
>TRBV2|TRBD2|few|TRBJ2-7
CASTQGSGGAYEQYF
TGTGCCAGCACCCAGGGTAGCGGGGGAGCCTACGAGCAGTACTTC
>TRBV7-2|-|-|TRBJ2-2
CASRPSLANTGELFF
TGTGCCAGCAGACCGTCCCTAGCGAACACCGGGGAGCTGTTTTTT
>TRBV2|-|-|TRBJ2-7
CASSSRYEQYF
TGTGCCAGCAGTAGCAGGTACGAGCAGTACTTC
>TRBV28|-|once|TRBJ1-6
CASSLLRAPLHF
TGTGCCAGCAGTTTATTGAGGGCACCCCTCCACTTT
>TRBV19|-|-|TRBJ2-4
CASSIKPGHLAKNIQYF
TGTGCCAGTAGCATTAAACCGGGACACCTAGCCAAAAACATTCAGTACTTC
>TRBV2|-|-|TRBJ2-1
CASRPRAYNEQFF
TGTGCCAGCAGACCCAGGGCCTACAATGAGCAGTTCTTC
>TRBV19|-|-|TRBJ1-2
CASRKTGANYGYTF
TGTGCCAGTAGGAAGACAGGAGCTAACTATGGCTACACCTTC
>TRBV5-4|-|-|TRBJ1-2
CASSPAVEGPFYGYTF
TGTGCCAGCAGCCCGGCGGTAGAGGGCCCCTTCTATGGCTACACCTTC
>TRBV30|-|-|TRBJ2-7
CAWSDSSEQYF
TGTGCCTGGAGTGATAGTAGCGAGCAGTACTTC
>TRBV3-1/TRBV3-2|TRBD2|-|TRBJ2-7
CASSGGLAGYEQYF
TGTGCCAGCAGCGGAGGACTAGCGGGATACGAGCAGTACTTC
>TRBV3-1/TRBV3-2|-|-|TRBJ2-1
CASRGWGTHRVHEQFF
TGTGCCAGCAGAGGTTGGGGGACTCACCGGGTGCATGAGCAGTTCTTC
>TRBV25-1|TRBD1|-|TRBJ1-2
CASNALDRPPYGYTF
TGTGCCAGCAATGCCTTGGACAGGCCACCCTATGGCTACACCTTC
>TRBV7-2|TRBD2|-|TRBJ2-2
CASSLGLAAGELFF
TGTGCCAGCAGCTTGGGACTAGCTGCTGGGGAGCTGTTTTTT
>TRBV28|TRBD2|-|TRBJ2-7
CASSTTGDYAYEQYF
TGTGCCAGCAGTACCACCGGGGACTATGCCTACGAGCAGTACTTC
>TRBV5-8|TRBD1|-|TRBJ2-3
CASSGTGTGGTDTQYF
TGTGCCAGCAGCGGAACCGGGACAGGGGGCACAGATACGCAGTATTTT
>TRBV3-1/TRBV3-2|-|-|TRBJ1-5
CASSQDGYRLCGYSNQPQHF
TGTGCCAGCAGCCAAGATGGTTACAGGCTTTGTGGATATAGCAATCAGCCCCAGCATTTT
>TRBV5-1|-|-|TRBJ2-7
CASSPESGVLYEQYF
TGCGCCAGCAGCCCAGAATCAGGGGTCTTATACGAGCAGTACTTC
>TRBV7-2|-|-|TRBJ2-7
CASSLEPRGGEQYF
TGTGCCAGCAGCTTAGAACCCAGGGGCGGCGAGCAGTACTTC
>TRBV19|TRBD2|-|TRBJ2-3
CASSILAGGSDTQYF
TGTGCCAGTAGTATCCTAGCGGGAGGGTCAGATACGCAGTATTTT
>TRBV5-1|TRBD1|-|TRBJ1-1
CASSLGQGYPEAFF
TGCGCCAGCAGCTTGGGACAGGGTTACCCTGAAGCTTTCTTT
>TRBV11-2|TRBD2|-|TRBJ2-1
CASSPRAVGPSGNNEQFF
TGTGCCAGCAGCCCCCGGGCTGTTGGTCCTAGCGGGAACAATGAGCAGTTCTTC
>TRBV3-1/TRBV3-2|TRBD2|-|TRBJ2-3
CASSQAASGGDTQYF
TGTGCCAGCAGCCAAGCGGCTAGCGGGGGGGATACGCAGTATTTT
>TRBV7-9|-|-|TRBJ2-1
CASSQLAPTEFF
TGTGCCAGCAGCCAACTAGCTCCCACGGAGTTCTTC
>TRBV14|-|few|TRBJ1-1
CASSQSGLTFF
TGTGCCAGCAGCCAGTCTGGACTTACCTTCTTT
>TRBV5-4|-|-|TRBJ2-5
CASSAQTGKRQETQYF
TGTGCCAGCAGCGCACAAACGGGGAAGCGGCAAGAGACCCAGTACTTC
>TRBV6-5|-|-|TRBJ1-2
CASRREEGYTF
TGTGCCAGCAGACGCGAGGAGGGCTACACCTTC
>TRBV5-1|TRBD2|few|TRBJ2-3
CASSLDGRLDTQYF
TGCGCCAGCAGCTTGGACGGGAGGTTGGATACGCAGTATTTT
>TRBV4-3|-|-|TRBJ2-3
CASSQDRDTQYF
TGCGCCAGCAGCCAAGATCGGGATACGCAGTATTTT
>TRBV7-2|TRBD1|-|TRBJ1-2
CASSPRGQGGGYTF
TGTGCCAGCAGCCCGAGAGGACAGGGGGGAGGCTACACCTTC
>TRBV19|TRBD1|-|TRBJ2-5
CASSMGQGGETQYF
TGTGCCAGTAGTATGGGACAGGGGGGCGAGACCCAGTACTTC